The entry that follows covers one T cell receptor beta chain sequence. The source of the sample is a study of blood T cells in healthy people across ages. Germline lookup yields CDR1 SEHNR and CDR2 FQNEAQ (reference sequence). Trimming took 0 bases from V and 10 from J, leaving 13 bases between them. CDR3 length: 15 amino acids. Together with a sample-barcoded 5' primer, a J-beta primer mix was included in a second PCR lasting roughly 7 to 11 cycles. In TCRdb, the 5' RACE reads were re-called with MiXCR into one record per CDR3 protein. The top ten clones hold roughly a tenth of a sample with over 750,000 distinct CDR3 sequences, 25% of them seen once. The same data also went into a second study, on T cells of mothers and their children.

The rearrangement joins TRBV7-9 to TRBJ1-6, with D perhaps matching TRBD1 (5 bases). The origin of this receptor is a boy younger than 18 in good health. Sequencing was carried out using blood. The CDR3 here is CASSLAGGAGSPLHF. The CDR3 nucleotides read TGTGCCAGCAGCTTAGCTGGGGGTGCGGGATCACCCCTCCACTTT.